The clone carrying this T cell receptor beta chain was seen ten or more times. The antigen is unknown. The sample belongs to a study of T cells after yellow fever vaccination. Study-level results: At about 97% for CD4 and over 80% for CD8, most primary-vaccination clones showed up again after the booster. The secondary response showed a weaker magnitude and a faster peak, day 5 versus 15. The CD4 and CD8 compartments had a small share of their clonotypes in common.

CDR3 size: 15 residues. CDR1 SGDLS and CDR2 YYNGEE come from the germline V gene. V gave up 3 bases and J gave up 8 bases; unmatched junction bases: 10. TCRdb ran MiXCR on the 5' RACE reads and lists one entry per CDR3 protein. The repertoire has roughly 350,000 distinct CDR3 sequences, over 4% of them found once; the top ten carry 20% to 25%. This clonotype was sampled from a man aged 18 to 29 who received the YFV17D yellow fever vaccine. The chain recombines TRBV9 with TRBJ1-4; 7 bases are a match to TRBD1. The material sequenced was PBMCs, taken 5 days after the yellow fever booster vaccination. The CDR3 DNA sequence: TGTGCCAGCAGCGCGTACGGGACAGCTGGCGAAAAACTGTTTTTT. As protein: CASSAYGTAGEKLFF.